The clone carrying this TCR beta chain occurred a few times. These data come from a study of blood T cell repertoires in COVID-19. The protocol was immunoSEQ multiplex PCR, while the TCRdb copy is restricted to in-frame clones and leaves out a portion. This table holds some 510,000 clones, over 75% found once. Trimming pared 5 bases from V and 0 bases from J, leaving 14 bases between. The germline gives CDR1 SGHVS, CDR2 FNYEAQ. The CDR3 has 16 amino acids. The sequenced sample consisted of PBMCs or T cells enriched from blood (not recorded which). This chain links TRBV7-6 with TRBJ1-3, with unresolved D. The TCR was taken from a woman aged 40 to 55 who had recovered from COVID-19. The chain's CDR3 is CASSPGPGYSGNTIYF. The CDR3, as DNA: TGTGCCAGCAGCCCCGGCCCGGGGTACTCTGGAAACACCATATATTTT.